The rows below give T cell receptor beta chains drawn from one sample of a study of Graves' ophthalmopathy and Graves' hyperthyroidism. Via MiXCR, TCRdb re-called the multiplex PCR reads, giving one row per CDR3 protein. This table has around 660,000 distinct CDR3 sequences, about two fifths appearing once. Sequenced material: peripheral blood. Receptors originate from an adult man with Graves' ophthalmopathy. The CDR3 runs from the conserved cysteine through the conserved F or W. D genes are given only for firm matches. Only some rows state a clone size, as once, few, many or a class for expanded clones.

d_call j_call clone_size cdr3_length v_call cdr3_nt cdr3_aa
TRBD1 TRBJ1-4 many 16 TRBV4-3 TGCGCCAGCAGCCAGTTCCCCGGGACAGGGCATGAAAAACTGTTTTTT CASSQFPGTGHEKLFF
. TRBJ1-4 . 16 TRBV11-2 TGTGCCAGCAGCTCACCACCGTGGGATAAGAATGAAAAACTGTTTTTT CASSSPPWDKNEKLFF
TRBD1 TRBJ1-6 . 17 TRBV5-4 TGTGCCAGCAGCCAGAACAGGGGCAGCTCCTATAATTCACCCCTCCACTTT CASSQNRGSSYNSPLHF
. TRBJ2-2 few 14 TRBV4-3 TGCGCCAGCAATCCGGACGAGAACACCGGGGAGCTGTTTTTT CASNPDENTGELFF
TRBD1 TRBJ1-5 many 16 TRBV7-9 TGTGCCAGCAGCTTACACGTGACAGGGGTGGGTCAGCCCCAGCATTTT CASSLHVTGVGQPQHF
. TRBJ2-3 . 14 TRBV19 TGTGCCAGTAGTATTGTGGGCGAAACAGATACGCAGTATTTT CASSIVGETDTQYF
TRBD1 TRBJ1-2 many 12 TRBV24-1 TGTGCCACCAGTGACCGGGACAGCGCCCCCTCCTTC CATSDRDSAPSF
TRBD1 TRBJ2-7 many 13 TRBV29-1 TGCAGCGTAGAGGGGACAGGAGCCTACGAGCAGTACTTC CSVEGTGAYEQYF
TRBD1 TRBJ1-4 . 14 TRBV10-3 TGTGCCATCAGTCCCGGGACAGGGCGAGGAAAACTGTTTTTT CAISPGTGRGKLFF
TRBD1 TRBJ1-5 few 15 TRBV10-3 TGTGCCACGGAACAGGGGCTTAATAGCAATCAGCCCCAGCATTTT CATEQGLNSNQPQHF
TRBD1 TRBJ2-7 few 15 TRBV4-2 TGTGCCAGCAGCCGGGAGGACAGGGGACCCTACGAGCAGTACTTC CASSREDRGPYEQYF
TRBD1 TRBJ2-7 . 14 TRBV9 TGTGCTAGGACCAGGACAGGGGGCTCGTACGAGCAGTACTTC CARTRTGGSYEQYF
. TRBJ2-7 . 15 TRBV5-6 TGTGCCAGCAGCTTGGTAGGACAGACGATATACGAGCAGTACTTC CASSLVGQTIYEQYF
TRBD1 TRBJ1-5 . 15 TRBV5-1 TGCGCCAGCAGCTCAGGGGACAGGGTGAATCAGCCCCAGCATTTT CASSSGDRVNQPQHF
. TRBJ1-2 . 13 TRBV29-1 TGCAGCGTTGGGGAACAGGGAACCTATGGCTACACCTTC CSVGEQGTYGYTF
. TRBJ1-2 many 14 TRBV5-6 TGTGCCAGCAGCTTCCGGCCAGGTGGCTATGGCTACACCTTC CASSFRPGGYGYTF
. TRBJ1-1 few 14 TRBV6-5 TGTGCCAGCAGTTACAGGGGGGCGAACACTGAAGCTTTCTTT CASSYRGANTEAFF
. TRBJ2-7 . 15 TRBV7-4 TGTGCCAGCAGCTTTGGTGCAAGGAGGCAGAACGAGCAGTACTTC CASSFGARRQNEQYF
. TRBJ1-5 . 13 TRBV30 TGTGCCTGGAGTGTACCGGGGAATCAGCCCCAGCATTTT CAWSVPGNQPQHF
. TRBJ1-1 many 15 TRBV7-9 TGTGCCAGCAGCTTAGCGCTTGGAGGGCTCACTGAAGCTTTCTTT CASSLALGGLTEAFF
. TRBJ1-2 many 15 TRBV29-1 TGCAGCGTCGCAGGTGGAACAGACGATCGGTATGGCTACACCTTC CSVAGGTDDRYGYTF
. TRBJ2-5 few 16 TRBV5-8 TGTGCCAGCAGCCCCTGGTGGGGCGGGAAGGAAGAGACCCAGTACTTC CASSPWWGGKEETQYF
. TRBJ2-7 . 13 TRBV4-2 TGTGCCAGCAGCCAAGATATGGGCTACGAGCAGTACTTC CASSQDMGYEQYF
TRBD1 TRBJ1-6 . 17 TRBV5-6 TGTGCCAGCAGCCGGGACAGGGGGCCTTTGTGGAGCCCACCCCTCCACTTT CASSRDRGPLWSPPLHF
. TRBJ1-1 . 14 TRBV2 TGTGCCAGCTCATGGCAGGGGCTGAGTACTGAAGCTTTCTTT CASSWQGLSTEAFF
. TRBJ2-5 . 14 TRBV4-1 TGCGCCAGCAGCCAAGTCGAGGGGGGGAAGACCCAGTACTTC CASSQVEGGKTQYF
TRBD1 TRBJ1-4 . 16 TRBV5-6 TGTGCCAGCAGCCTCCGGCCGGGGGACAGGGGTGAAAAACTGTTTTTT CASSLRPGDRGEKLFF
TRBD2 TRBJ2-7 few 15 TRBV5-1 TGCGCCAGCAGCTCCGGGACTAGCGTCACCTACGAGCAGTACTTC CASSSGTSVTYEQYF